This TCR beta chain is from a study of T cell responses to AZD1222 COVID-19 vaccine. On this clone: Antigen: not known.

Only in-frame clones appear in the TCRdb table, and some are missing; sequencing was by immunoSEQ multiplex PCR. The sample consists of more than 25,000 clones, roughly nine tenths of them appearing once. Overall study results and limits: Spike-specific TCR repertoires showed rising breadth and depth after two AZD1222 doses. Spike as a whole was targeted by vaccine-associated CD4 TCRs, dominant at 160-218 and 743-854.

V shed 4 bases and J shed 4 bases, with 8 bases lying between them. CDR1 is SGHRS and CDR2 is YFSETQ in the germline V gene. The CDR3 spans 12 residues. The V and J genes are TRBV5-1 and TRBJ2-5, with no clear D. The receptor's source is an adult in good health. Sequences were derived from peripheral blood, sampled on day 0 of AZD1222 vaccination. The CDR3, as DNA: TGCGCCAGCAGCGTCGGTGGAGAGACCCAGTACTTC. It codes for CASSVGGETQYF.